Sequencing of this T cell receptor (beta chain) was carried out in a study of T-cell memory formation after mild COVID-19. Study-wide results and limits: The CD4+ clones that contracted clustered mainly within CM and EM, and the CD8+ clones concentrated in EMRA. Pre-infection memory already had some responding clones, implying cross-reactive memory joined. Among clones contracting day 15 to 85, CD4/CD8 was balanced, whereas later expanders leaned CD4+.

This clonotype was counted only a few times. Antigen: not known. TCRdb passed the 5' RACE reads through MiXCR, listing each CDR3 protein once. This repertoire shows roughly 200,000 distinct CDR3 sequences, around 16% found once; its top ten account for just over 2%. This TCR came from an adult woman who had mild COVID-19 (a few samples of this study predate the infection). Cell type and time point are not known. The sample consisted of PBMCs or a T cell subset sorted from them (not recorded which).

The DNA of the CDR3 is TGTGCCAGCAGTTATCTTACCAGGCTCTCTGGGGCCAACGTCCTGACTTTC. Translation: CASSYLTRLSGANVLTF. The V and J genes are TRBV6-5 and TRBJ2-6, with D hard to call. The CDR3 has 17 residues. Germline lookup yields CDR1 MNHEY and CDR2 SVGAGI. The ends were cut back, 3 bases at V and 0 bases at J, with 12 bases in the middle.